The sequence of this TCR beta chain was determined in a study of T-cell memory formation after mild COVID-19 listed by TCRdb under 2021. Regarding the research as a whole: TCR sequence clusters from the two donors were largely donor specific. Longitudinal TCRalpha and TCRbeta repertoire sequencing tracked T-cell clones expanding and contracting after mild COVID-19 in a couple of donors. The cohort was made up of two young adult volunteers, one female and one male, who were previously healthy.

The paper as a whole reports these results and caveats: Clones contracting from day 15 to 85 had balanced CD4/CD8 phenotypes, while a second wave expanding from day 15 to 37 was biased towards CD4+. The detection of some responding clones in pre-infection memory suggests that pre-existing cross-reactive memory T cells joined the SARS-CoV-2 response. Contracting CD4+ clones were located mainly in the CM and EM memory subsets, whereas CD8+ clones were found to be enriched in EMRA. SARS-CoV-2 specificity of the second-wave clones peaking on day 37 was not confirmed. The study included only a couple of mild cases, and larger cohorts that include severe cases with pre-infection samples were judged to be necessary.

The CDR3 runs 15 residues from the cysteine to the phenylalanine. Only the CDR3 region is kept as DNA, spanning 45 bases read in frame from base 1. This clonotype came up once. Which antigen it targets is not known. Base quality data are lacking; no much larger clone is found one base away. Sequencing instrument: Illumina NovaSeq 6000. TCRalpha and TCRbeta cDNA libraries were constructed by 5'RACE with constant-segment primers, with sample barcodes and unique molecular identifiers being introduced. Trizol reagent was used to extract RNA from every sample. The libraries were amplified in two PCR steps, and the second step added a second sample barcode and Illumina TruSeq adapters. The libraries were sequenced on an Illumina NovaSeq using 2 x 150 bp paired-end reads. The paper's data handling went like this. Reads were demultiplexed and collapsed into UMI-guided consensus sequences with migec v1.2.7. Using mixcr v2.1.11, UMI consensuses were aligned to TRA and TRB V and J templates and then assembled into clonotypes. Expanded or contracted clonotypes were those called significant by both edgeR and NoisET, with noise models trained on biological replicates. For edgeR calls, the thresholds were a false discovery rate-adjusted p below 0.01 and a log2 fold-change of 1. PCA with hierarchical clustering of max-normalized trajectories of the 1000 most abundant clonotypes was used as exploratory dynamics analysis. Separately sequenced CD4+ and CD8+ repertoires were used to assign a CD4 or CD8 phenotype to each responding clone. TCRdb applied fastp at Q25 and MiXCR to the public reads, then kept only in-frame beta chains. Every CDR3 protein is listed once, alongside the most common genes and DNA of its rows. TCRdb, rather than the study authors, made the V and J calls. A total of fewer than 650,000 distinct CDR3 sequences appear in this sample, about 22% of them only once. About 8.2% of the sample is in the top ten clones.

Ficoll-Paque density gradient centrifugation was used to isolate PBMCs. The receptor's source is an adult woman who had mild COVID-19 (a few samples of this study predate the infection). The sample titles of this study are shuffled in the database, so cell type and time point are left out; the donor was told from shared clones. The chain couples TRBV21-1 to TRBJ2-7; TRBD2, as called in the table, went unchecked against the DNA. TRBV21-1 counts as a pseudogene. Material: PBMCs or a T cell subset sorted from them (not recorded which). In nucleotides, the sequence is TGTGCCAGCAGCAAAGATCCAGCGGGAGAACACGAGCAGTACTTC. This gives the protein CASSKDPAGEHEQYF.